This note documents a single TCR beta chain sequence. Some clones are missing from TCRdb's copy, which holds only in-frame ones; the method was immunoSEQ multiplex PCR. The data contain roughly 30,000 clones, about 87% of them singletons. The CDR3 totals 20 residues. The ends lost 5 bases at V and 1 base at J; junction bases unmatched: 22. CDR1 is GTSNPN, CDR2 SVGIG, per germline (reference sequence). These data come from a study of control samples from healthy donors and cancer patients. The receptor was derived from a woman in her thirties or forties with lung cancer. The sequencing sample was made of PBMCs. V gene TRBV30 combines with J gene TRBJ2-4; 8 bases are shared with TRBD2. The CDR3 loop reads CAWVAWVTGGAGYAKNIQYF. For the CDR3, the DNA is TGTGCCTGGGTGGCGTGGGTTACCGGGGGGGCCGGTTACGCCAAAAACATTCAGTACTTC.